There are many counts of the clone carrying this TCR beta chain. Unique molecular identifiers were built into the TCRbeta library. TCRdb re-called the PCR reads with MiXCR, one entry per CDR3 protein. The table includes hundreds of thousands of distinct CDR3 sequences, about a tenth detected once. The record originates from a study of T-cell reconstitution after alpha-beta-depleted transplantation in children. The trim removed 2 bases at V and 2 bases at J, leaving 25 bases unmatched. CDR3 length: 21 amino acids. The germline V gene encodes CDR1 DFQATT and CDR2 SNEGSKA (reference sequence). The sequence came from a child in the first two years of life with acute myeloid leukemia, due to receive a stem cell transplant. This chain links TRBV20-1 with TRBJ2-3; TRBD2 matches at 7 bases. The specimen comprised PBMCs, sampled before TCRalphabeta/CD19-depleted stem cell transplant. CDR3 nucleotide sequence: TGCAGTGCTAGACCCCCTTATGTAGTCCCCCAGAGCGGGGAAGTCACAGATACGCAGTATTTT. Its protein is CSARPPYVVPQSGEVTDTQYF.